One and the same sample provided the 23 T cell receptor beta chains below, sequenced in a study of CD8+CD57+ T cells in acquired aplastic anemia. Profiles of TCR beta VDJ and CDR3 were generated from a genomic DNA template. TCRdb independently ran MiXCR on the reads; one entry per CDR3 protein. The profile shows under 350,000 distinct CDR3 sequences, roughly 50% of them singletons. The sample was sorted CD4+, CD8+, or CD8+CD57+ T cells (not recorded which) from PBMCs. The source is a human donor with severe aplastic anemia or a healthy control (not recorded which).

This clonotype came up a few times. The chain recombines TRBV7-2 with TRBJ1-3, with D possibly being TRBD1 (6 bases). This CDR3 comprises 15 residues. V gave up 3 bases and J gave up 4 bases, with 13 bases separating them. Germline V gene data show CDR1 as SGHTA and CDR2 as FQGNSA. The chain's CDR3 is CASSFSGGAGNTIYF. The CDR3 region has the DNA TGTGCCAGCAGCTTCAGCGGGGGGGCAGGAAACACCATATATTTT. Full variable domain (rest looked up from reference TRBV7-2 and TRBJ1-3): GAGVSQSPSNKVTEKGKDVELRCDPISGHTALYWYRQSLGQGLEFLIYFQGNSAPDKSGLPSDRFSAERTGGSVSTLTIQRTQQEDSAVYLCASSFSGGAGNTIYFGEGSWLTVV.

This clonotype showed up many times. The V and J genes are TRBV7-2 and TRBJ2-5; 14 positions agree with TRBD2. Per germline, CDR1 SGHTA and CDR2 FQGNSA. J lost 4 bases, V lost 1 base, and 5 bases had no gene match. The CDR3 loop spans 17 amino acids. The CDR3: CASSLGGLAGEGETQYF. Written as DNA, the CDR3 is TGTGCCAGCAGCTTAGGGGGACTAGCGGGGGAAGGAGAGACCCAGTACTTC. Variable domain in full (rest from reference TRBV7-2 and TRBJ2-5): GAGVSQSPSNKVTEKGKDVELRCDPISGHTALYWYRQSLGQGLEFLIYFQGNSAPDKSGLPSDRFSAERTGGSVSTLTIQRTQQEDSAVYLCASSLGGLAGEGETQYFGPGTRLLVL.

This rearrangement joins TRBV20-1 to TRBJ2-1; TRBD1 aligns across 10 bases. CDR3 size: 13 residues. CDR1 DFQATT and CDR2 SNEGSKA come from the germline V gene (reference sequence). J lost 7 bases, V lost 3 bases, and 3 bases had no gene match. In DNA, the CDR3 is TGCAGTGCTAGCCTGGACAGGGGGAATGAGCAGTTCTTC. Amino acids: CSASLDRGNEQFF.

The chain is built from TRBV7-6 and TRBJ2-1; 7 bases align to TRBD2. Germline lookup yields CDR1 SGHVS and CDR2 FNYEAQ. V lost 1 base and J lost 2; bases outside the gene matches: 8. The CDR3 covers 17 residues. CDR3 protein: CASSLDPPGTTYNEQFF. The CDR3 DNA is TGTGCCAGCAGCTTAGACCCACCCGGGACTACCTACAATGAGCAGTTCTTC.

As to this clonotype: In this CDR3 the conserved last residue, phenylalanine or tryptophan, is missing, so a read error is likely. This chain joins TRBV20-1 and TRBJ2-5; D might be TRBD1 or TRBD2, each matching 5 bases. The V end was cut by 3 bases, the J end by 7 bases, with 18 bases between. Per the germline V gene, CDR1 is DFQATT and CDR2 is SNEGSKA (reference sequence). The CDR3 is 14 amino acids. The CDR3 spells CSARRGTAKGTQYY. CDR3 coding DNA: TGCAGTGCTAGGAGGGGTACGGCGAAGGGGACCCAGTACTAC.

The V and J genes are TRBV9 and TRBJ1-2, with D possibly TRBD1 on 5 matching bases. V was trimmed by 4 bases and J by 3 bases, leaving 7 bases between them. This CDR3 is 12 amino acids long. Germline CDR1 SGDLS, CDR2 YYNGEE. CDR3: CASSRDDYGYTF. The CDR3 DNA follows: TGTGCCAGCAGCCGGGACGACTATGGCTACACCTTC.

The chain uses TRBV7-9 and TRBJ2-7; 8 positions match TRBD1. Germline V gene lookup returns CDR1 SEHNR and CDR2 FQNEAQ (reference sequence). This CDR3 comprises 14 residues. J gave up 3 bases and V 3 bases, and 4 bases lay outside the gene matches. The CDR3 is CASSFGTGRYEQYF. The CDR3 nucleotides are TGTGCCAGCAGCTTCGGGACAGGACGCTACGAGCAGTACTTC.

The gene calls are TRBV24-1 and TRBJ1-2, with D possibly being TRBD1 (6 bases). The CDR3 consists of 15 residues. Germline V gene lookup returns CDR1 KGHDR and CDR2 SFDVKD. Trimming took 3 bases from V and 4 from J, leaving 14 bases between them. The CDR3 loop reads CATSDRTVRGYGYTF. CDR3 coding DNA: TGTGCCACCAGTGATCGGACAGTACGGGGCTATGGCTACACCTTC.

The J gene is TRBJ2-7, the V gene TRBV10-3; TRBD2 matches at 7 bases. V trimming: 7 bases; J trimming: 0 bases; junction bases outside the gene matches: 3. This CDR3 is 13 amino acids long. CDR1 and CDR2 from the germline V gene are ENHRY and SYGVKD. The CDR3 loop is CAITSGLSYEQYF. In DNA, the CDR3 is TGTGCCATCACTAGCGGACTCTCCTACGAGCAGTACTTC.

The rearrangement uses TRBV24-1 and TRBJ2-3, with D perhaps assigned TRBD1 or TRBD2 (7 bases each). Germline V gives CDR1 KGHDR, CDR2 SFDVKD. The V gene lost 5 bases and the J gene lost 13 bases, with 18 bases spanning the gap. The CDR3 spans 13 residues. The CDR3 DNA follows: TGTGCCACCAGTGTTCACCAGGGGGGGGTAAAGTATTTT. This gives the protein CATSVHQGGVKYF.

Turning to this clonotype: Mismatch with germline at one junction end may stem from a read error. This rearrangement joins TRBV7-9 to TRBJ2-7, with D tentatively TRBD1 (5 bases). CDR1 SEHNR and CDR2 FQNEAQ come from the germline V gene (reference sequence). The CDR3 is made up of 13 amino acids. CDR3: CASSLGVLYEQYF. The CDR3 nucleotides read TGTGCTAGCAGCTTAGGGGTCCTCTACGAGCAGTACTTC.

The rearrangement links TRBV2 to TRBJ2-3; D call uncertain. Trimming pared 6 bases from V and 2 bases from J, leaving 9 bases between. Germline V gives CDR1 SNHLY, CDR2 FYNNEI. There are 13 residues in the CDR3. CDR3 loop: CASRIGFTDTQYF. CDR3 nucleotides: TGTGCCAGCAGGATCGGCTTCACAGATACGCAGTATTTT.

This clonotype was detected a few times. The genes are TRBV6-5 and TRBJ1-2; D unresolved. Germline V gene lookup returns CDR1 MNHEY and CDR2 SVGAGI. With 2 bases removed from V and 3 bases from J, the gap between germline ends came to 7 bases. There are 13 residues in the CDR3. The CDR3 region has the DNA TGTGCCAGCAGTTACGGGCCCTACTATGGCTACACCTTC. Translated: CASSYGPYYGYTF.

As for this clonotype: As the CDR3 is not closed by the conserved phenylalanine or tryptophan, this likely results from a read error. The chain uses TRBV15 and TRBJ1-4, with D perhaps matching TRBD1 (5 bases). CDR1 and CDR2 from the germline V gene are LNHNV and YYDKDF (reference sequence). Trimming removed 4 bases from V and 8 bases from J, with 11 bases in between. The CDR3 length is 13 residues. The CDR3 DNA sequence: TGTGCCACCAGCATTGACAGTCTCGAAAAACTGTTTCTT. It is translated as CATSIDSLEKLFL.

CDR3 sequence (DNA): TGTGCCATCAGTGAGCCGATTGGGACAGGCGCTGAAGCTTTCTTT. Amino acid sequence: CAISEPIGTGAEAFF. The genes are TRBV10-3 and TRBJ1-1, with TRBD1 matching over 8 bases. The CDR3 has 15 amino acids. V trimming: 2 bases; J trimming: 6 bases; junction bases outside the gene matches: 8. Germline assignment: CDR1 ENHRY and CDR2 SYGVKD.

The chain joins TRBV7-9 to TRBJ2-1; D gene uncertain. V shed 3 bases and J shed 6 bases, with 9 bases lying between them. Germline CDR1 and CDR2: SEHNR and FQNEAQ (reference sequence). This CDR3 comprises 13 residues. The DNA of the CDR3 is TGTGCCAGCAGCTTGATCGCAGGCAATGAGCAGTTCTTC. It is translated as CASSLIAGNEQFF.

Points on this clonotype: The junction departs from the called germline gene at one end, perhaps through a read error. The J gene is TRBJ2-7, the V gene TRBV19; TRBD2 agrees at 9 bases. The CDR3 is 13 amino acids. Per germline, CDR1 LNHDA and CDR2 SQIVND (reference sequence). The CDR3 bases are TGTGCCAGTAGTATCGGGGTAGCGGGAGAAGTAGGCTTC. It encodes CASSIGVAGEVGF.

The chain is built from TRBV6-2 or TRBV6-3 and TRBJ1-2; D is undetermined. V was shortened by 8 bases and J by 8 bases, with 12 bases between the two germline ends. The CDR3 extends over 11 amino acids. CDR1 is MNHEY and CDR2 is SVGEGT in the germline V gene. In DNA form, the CDR3 reads TGTGCCAGCGGGTCCGTTGGAGGCTACACCTTC. This translates into CASGSVGGYTF.

A note on this clonotype: The final CDR3 position lacks the conserved phenylalanine or tryptophan, pointing to a likely read error. This chain joins TRBV29-1 and TRBJ1-1; 9 bases fit TRBD1. Germline trimming cut 4 bases from V and 10 bases from J; bases unmatched to any gene: 13. In germline, CDR1 is SQVTM, CDR2 ANQGSEA. The CDR3 sequence is 14 residues long. The CDR3 protein is CSVVRDREQNVAFL. Written as DNA, the CDR3 is TGCAGCGTTGTGAGGGACAGGGAACAGAACGTAGCTTTCCTT.

The chain employs TRBV24-1 and TRBJ2-7; 8 positions match TRBD2. Germline CDR1 is KGHDR and CDR2 is SFDVKD. Trimming at V came to 3 bases and at J to 3 bases, leaving 3 bases not matched to a gene. The length of the CDR3 is 14 residues. CDR3 sequence reads: CATSDREGDYEQYF. CDR3 sequence (DNA): TGTGCCACCAGTGATCGGGAGGGGGACTACGAGCAGTACTTC.

This clonotype showed up many times. The chain combines TRBV5-8 with TRBJ1-1, with 7 bases lining up with TRBD1. Germline values: CDR1 SGHTS, CDR2 YDEGEE. The CDR3 consists of 14 residues. J gave up 3 bases and V 4 bases, and 6 bases lay outside the gene matches. The CDR3 DNA reads TGTGCCAGCAGCGCCGGGACAGCCTACACTGAAGCTTTCTTT. Translated: CASSAGTAYTEAFF.

This chain links TRBV5-1 with TRBJ1-2; no clear D. Germline loops: CDR1 SGHRS, CDR2 YFSETQ. V dropped 5 bases and J dropped 0 bases, with 11 bases sitting between them. The CDR3 extends over 14 amino acids. Written as DNA, the CDR3 is TGCGCCAGCAGAGCAGAGTCCACTAACTATGGCTACACCTTC. Protein sequence: CASRAESTNYGYTF.

This clonotype was observed a single time. The chain couples TRBV5-1 to TRBJ1-1, with TRBD1 identical over 7 bases. The CDR3 contains 16 residues. J gave up 3 bases and V 0 bases, and 8 bases lay outside the gene matches. CDR1 is SGHRS, CDR2 YFSETQ, per germline. The CDR3 protein is CASSLADRAGDTEAFF. Here the CDR3 DNA reads TGCGCCAGCAGCTTGGCAGACAGGGCCGGCGACACTGAAGCTTTCTTT.